The clone carrying this T cell receptor beta chain has a single count. Its matching antigen is unknown. Original processing notes: Matching published virus-specific TCRB sequences was rare for patient CD8+ clones that were larger than 1%. Libraries were prepared by immunoSEQ multiplex PCR; TCRdb keeps only in-frame clonotypes and omits some of them. V and J calls and clone size are as listed in that table; D and trimming were resolved from the DNA. The table has 20,000 or so clones, 85% seen once; the top ten hold approximately 6.3%. The data are from a study of somatic mutations in cytotoxic T cells in rheumatoid arthritis. Study context: After diagnosis, patient blood (around 29 ml EDTA) was drawn right away, before any treatment was given. Several of the V beta antibody-stained T-cell populations were flow-sorted at nearly 100% purity; V beta1+ cells were among them and were sequenced for TCRB. Study conclusions and caveats: Greater age accompanied higher CD8+ clonality in rheumatoid arthritis patients, a pattern that was absent in healthy controls.

This clonotype was obtained from a woman in her thirties or forties with rheumatoid arthritis. The specimen was CD8+ T cells sorted from blood.

The chain's CDR3 is CAYGGTASTGDTQYF. As DNA, the CDR3 is TGTGCCTACGGGGGGACCGCATCCACTGGAGATACGCAGTATTTT. The V call is TRBV5-4, the J call TRBJ2-3, with 7 bases that match TRBD2. Losses at the gene ends were 10 bases for V and 5 bases for J; bases not matched to a gene: 16. Germline CDR1 SGHNT, CDR2 YYREEE (reference sequence). The CDR3 length is 15 residues.